Below are 22 T cell receptor beta chains sequenced from a single sample in a study of CD8+ T cells in alopecia areata. Sequencing used cDNA as its template, made by extracting RNA and reverse transcribing it. Clones were sequenced by immunoSEQ multiplex PCR, and TCRdb holds only the in-frame ones, with some missing. Of around 210,000 clones listed, 45% to 70% were seen once; the top ten hold roughly 5.3%. Sequencing used CD8+ T cells sorted from blood. The receptor set was obtained from a human donor in good health.

The V gene is TRBV4-1, the J gene TRBJ2-3, with D perhaps TRBD1 (6 bases). The length of the CDR3 is 15 residues. V dropped 4 bases and J dropped 6 bases, with 17 bases sitting between them. Germline lookup yields CDR1 MGHRA and CDR2 YSYEKL. The CDR3 sequence: CASSPGNREGDTQYF. CDR3 in DNA: TGCGCCAGCAGCCCAGGGAACAGGGAAGGGGATACGCAGTATTTT.

The V gene is TRBV29-1, the J gene TRBJ2-7; D remains unclear. This CDR3 has 13 residues. The V end lost 0 bases, the J end lost 6 bases, and 12 bases lay between the germline ends. Germline CDR1 reads SQVTM; CDR2 reads ANQGSEA. The CDR3 sequence is CSVEDASTREQYF. For the CDR3, the DNA is TGCAGCGTTGAAGATGCCTCGACACGCGAGCAGTACTTC.

The chain has TRBV12-5 and TRBJ1-2, with D possibly matching TRBD1 (6 bases). The CDR3 runs 13 residues. Germline V gives CDR1 LGHNT, CDR2 FRNRAP. V was trimmed by 5 bases and J by 6 bases, leaving 13 bases between them. The CDR3 DNA reads TGTGCTAGTGGTCTAGGGGGATCGGATGGCTACACCTTC. It translates to CASGLGGSDGYTF.

The table lists this clone with a few counts. V is TRBV19 and J is TRBJ1-2, with D possibly TRBD1 on 6 matching bases. CDR3 length: 16 amino acids. Between the trimmed V and J ends, which lost 2 bases and 3 bases, there was a span of 16 bases. Germline CDR1 and CDR2: LNHDA and SQIVND (reference sequence). The chain's CDR3 is CASSIIGGRLDYGYTF. DNA of the CDR3: TGTGCCAGTAGTATAATTGGGGGGCGTCTTGACTATGGCTACACCTTC.

This clone was seen a few times. The chain is built from TRBV5-6 and TRBJ1-1; 9 bases fit TRBD1. With 4 bases clipped from V and 0 bases from J, the junction kept 7 bases outside the gene matches. Germline loops: CDR1 SGHDT, CDR2 YYEEEE. The CDR3 covers 16 residues. This CDR3 is CASSPDRGSLNTEAFF. The CDR3 DNA is TGTGCCAGCAGCCCGGACAGGGGAAGCTTGAACACTGAAGCTTTCTTT. Full variable domain (remainder filled in from reference TRBV5-6 and TRBJ1-1): DAGVTQSPTHLIKTRGQQVTLRCSPKSGHDTVSWYQQALGQGPQFIFQYYEEEERQRGNFPDRFSGHQFPNYSSELNVNALLLGDSALYLCASSPDRGSLNTEAFFGQGTRLTVV.

The genes are TRBV5-1 and TRBJ2-5, with TRBD2 matching over 9 bases. The V segment lost 3 bases and the J segment 1 base; nucleotides outside the gene matches: 7. The length of the CDR3 is 16 residues. CDR1 SGHRS and CDR2 YFSETQ come from the germline V gene. The CDR3, as DNA: TGCGCCAGCAGCTACATTACTAGCGGGTTCCAAGAGACCCAGTACTTC. This codes for CASSYITSGFQETQYF.

V gene TRBV5-6 combines with J gene TRBJ2-1; D uncertain. Germline CDR1 SGHDT, CDR2 YYEEEE. The V end was cut by 1 base, the J end by 7 bases, with 6 bases between. The CDR3 runs 12 residues. The CDR3 spells CASSLQDNEQFF. The CDR3 DNA reads TGTGCCAGCAGCTTGCAGGATAATGAGCAGTTCTTC. The full variable domain, its missing parts supplied by reference TRBV5-6 and TRBJ2-1, is DAGVTQSPTHLIKTRGQQVTLRCSPKSGHDTVSWYQQALGQGPQFIFQYYEEEERQRGNFPDRFSGHQFPNYSSELNVNALLLGDSALYLCASSLQDNEQFFGPGTRLTVL.

The rearrangement links TRBV4-1 to TRBJ2-2; 10 positions match TRBD2. The CDR3 is 14 residues long. The J segment lost 7 bases and the V segment lost 5 bases, leaving 4 bases of the junction unmatched. Germline loops: CDR1 MGHRA, CDR2 YSYEKL. The CDR3 region is CASSITSGDGELFF. The CDR3 DNA reads as TGCGCCAGCAGCATCACTAGCGGGGACGGGGAGCTGTTTTTT.

Remarks on this clone: The same CDR3 arises from other DNA sequences in this sample as well. The chain combines TRBV5-6 with TRBJ1-1; tentatively, D is TRBD1 (5 bases). Trimming left V 4 bases short and J 1 base short, with 8 bases between. This CDR3 comprises 13 residues. Germline V gives CDR1 SGHDT, CDR2 YYEEEE. CDR3: CASSPTANTEAFF. The CDR3 DNA sequence: TGTGCCAGCAGCCCGACAGCGAACACTGAAGCTTTCTTT.

J is TRBJ2-1 and V is TRBV4-1; a possible D gene is TRBD1 (6 bases). CDR1 and CDR2 (germline): MGHRA, YSYEKL. Trimming left V 4 bases short and J 5 bases short, with 12 bases between. The CDR3 runs 14 residues. This chain's CDR3 is CASSLVGHDNEQFF. CDR3 nucleotide sequence: TGCGCCAGCAGCCTCGTGGGACACGACAATGAGCAGTTCTTC.

This clone was detected a few times. The chain recombines TRBV9 with TRBJ1-6; D call uncertain. The length of the CDR3 is 12 residues. Trimming pared 0 bases from V and 9 bases from J, leaving 4 bases between. CDR1 is SGDLS, CDR2 YYNGEE, per germline. CDR3 region: CASSVGVSPLHF. CDR3 DNA sequence: TGTGCCAGCAGCGTAGGTGTTTCACCCCTCCACTTT.

The rearrangement links TRBV4-1 to TRBJ2-1; D is unclear. The germline V gene has CDR1 MGHRA and CDR2 YSYEKL. V lost 0 bases and J 4 bases, leaving 10 bases between the germline ends. The CDR3 contains 15 residues. In DNA form, the CDR3 reads TGCGCCAGCAGCCAAGACAGGAACCTTTACAATGAGCAGTTCTTC. Its translation is CASSQDRNLYNEQFF.

This clone showed up just once. This chain joins TRBV5-1 and TRBJ2-3; 13 bases align to TRBD2. The CDR3 loop spans 17 amino acids. The V segment lost 4 bases and the J segment 1 base; nucleotides outside the gene matches: 6. Germline CDR1 and CDR2: SGHRS and YFSETQ. The CDR3 DNA follows: TGCGCCAGCAGCCCTGGGACTAGCGGGGCCCGCACAGATACGCAGTATTTT. It yields the protein CASSPGTSGARTDTQYF.

The chain carries TRBV19 and TRBJ1-6; 9 positions agree with TRBD1. This CDR3 has 16 residues. After removal of 0 bases from V and 8 bases from J, the junction contained 5 bases not matched to a gene. CDR1 is LNHDA, CDR2 SQIVND, per germline (reference sequence). The CDR3 DNA follows: TGTGCCAGTAGTATAGATCCGGGACAGGGAGATTCACCCCTCCACTTT. This translates into CASSIDPGQGDSPLHF.

This sequence joins TRBV7-9 and TRBJ1-1, with D possibly matching TRBD1 (5 bases). The CDR3 totals 13 residues. Trimming shortened V by 4 bases and J by 3 bases, and 9 bases separated the two germline ends. Germline assignment: CDR1 SEHNR and CDR2 FQNEAQ (reference sequence). For the CDR3, the DNA is TGTGCCAGCAGCTCTAAGGGGTACACTGAAGCTTTCTTT. The encoded protein is CASSSKGYTEAFF.

Only a few counts were recorded for this clone. The chain is built from TRBV2 and TRBJ1-1; D remains ambiguous. The CDR3 length is 14 residues. Germline V gives CDR1 SNHLY, CDR2 FYNNEI. Deletions cut 6 bases from V and 1 base from J, with 12 bases between. CDR3 amino acids: CASRSDPGNTEAFF. CDR3 coding DNA: TGTGCCAGCAGATCAGATCCCGGGAACACTGAAGCTTTCTTT.

The chain carries TRBV29-1 and TRBJ1-2; D perhaps matches TRBD1 (6 bases). Germline V gene lookup returns CDR1 SQVTM and CDR2 ANQGSEA. The CDR3 is 15 amino acids. Trimming pared 5 bases from V and 3 bases from J, leaving 19 bases between. The CDR3 nucleotides are TGCAGCGTTCCCCCGGAGGGGAAGGGGGACTATGGCTACACCTTC. Protein sequence: CSVPPEGKGDYGYTF.

V usage is TRBV7-2 and J usage is TRBJ1-6, with D perhaps TRBD1 (5 bases). The CDR3 consists of 17 residues. Trimming took off 0 bases at V and 8 bases at J, with 17 bases between the two ends. CDR1 and CDR2 from the germline V gene are SGHTA and FQGNSA. The chain's CDR3 is CASSLAGDRWAYSPLHF. CDR3 sequence (DNA): TGTGCCAGCAGCTTAGCCGGGGACCGGTGGGCTTATTCACCCCTCCACTTT.

This clone has only a few counts. V usage is TRBV4-1 and J usage is TRBJ2-5; 7 bases fit TRBD1. CDR1 MGHRA and CDR2 YSYEKL come from the germline V gene. Losses at the gene ends were 2 bases for V and 3 bases for J; bases not matched to a gene: 9. The CDR3 contains 16 residues. Here the CDR3 DNA reads TGCGCCAGCAGCCAACCGTACCGGGACAGCGAAGAGACCCAGTACTTC. Translation gives CASSQPYRDSEETQYF.

This clone came up a few times. J is TRBJ2-7 and V is TRBV2; D assignment may be TRBD1 or TRBD2 (5 bases each). Germline lookup yields CDR1 SNHLY and CDR2 FYNNEI. Deletions cut 4 bases from V and 4 bases from J, with 20 bases between. The CDR3 length is 16 residues. CDR3 amino acids: CASSVLGAGTNYEQYF. As DNA, the CDR3 is TGTGCCAGCAGTGTCCTCGGAGCCGGGACCAATTACGAGCAGTACTTC. Filled out from reference TRBV2 and TRBJ2-7, the complete variable domain reads EPEVTQTPSHQVTQMGQEVILRCVPISNHLYFYWYRQILGQKVEFLVSFYNNEISEKSEIFDDQFSVERPDGSNFTLKIRSTKLEDSAMYFCASSVLGAGTNYEQYFGPGTRLTVT.

A few counts support this clone. The V gene is TRBV27, the J gene TRBJ2-5; the match to TRBD1 covers 7 bases. The J call is doubtful: the DNA matches TRBJ2-7 better. CDR1 is MNHEY, CDR2 SMNVEV, per germline (reference sequence). The length of the CDR3 is 14 residues. In nucleotides, the CDR3 is TGTGCCAGCAGCGGACAGGACAGCTCCTACGAGCAGTACTTC. Its translation is CASSGQDSSYEQYF.

V usage is TRBV5-4 and J usage is TRBJ1-2; the D gene is possibly TRBD1 (5 bases). The germline V and J ends were trimmed by 4 bases and 1 base, with 11 bases remaining between them. Germline V gene data show CDR1 as SGHNT and CDR2 as YYREEE (reference sequence). This CDR3 has 14 amino acids. CDR3 nucleotides: TGTGCCAGCAGCCCGGACACGAGTAACTATGGCTACACCTTC. Its protein is CASSPDTSNYGYTF.